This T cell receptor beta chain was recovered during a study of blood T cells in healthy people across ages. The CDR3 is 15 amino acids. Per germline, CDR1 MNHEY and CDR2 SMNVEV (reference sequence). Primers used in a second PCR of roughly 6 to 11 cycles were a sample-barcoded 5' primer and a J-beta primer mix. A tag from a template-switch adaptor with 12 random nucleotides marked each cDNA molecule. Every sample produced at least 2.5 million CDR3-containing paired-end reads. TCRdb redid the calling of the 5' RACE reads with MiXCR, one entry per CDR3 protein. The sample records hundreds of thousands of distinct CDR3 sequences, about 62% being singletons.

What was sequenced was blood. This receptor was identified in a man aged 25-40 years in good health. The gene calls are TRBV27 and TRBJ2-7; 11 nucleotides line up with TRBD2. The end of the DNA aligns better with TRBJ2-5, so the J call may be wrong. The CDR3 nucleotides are TGTGCCAGCAGCCCCGTACTAGCGGGAGTGGAGACCCAGTACTTC. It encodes CASSPVLAGVETQYF.